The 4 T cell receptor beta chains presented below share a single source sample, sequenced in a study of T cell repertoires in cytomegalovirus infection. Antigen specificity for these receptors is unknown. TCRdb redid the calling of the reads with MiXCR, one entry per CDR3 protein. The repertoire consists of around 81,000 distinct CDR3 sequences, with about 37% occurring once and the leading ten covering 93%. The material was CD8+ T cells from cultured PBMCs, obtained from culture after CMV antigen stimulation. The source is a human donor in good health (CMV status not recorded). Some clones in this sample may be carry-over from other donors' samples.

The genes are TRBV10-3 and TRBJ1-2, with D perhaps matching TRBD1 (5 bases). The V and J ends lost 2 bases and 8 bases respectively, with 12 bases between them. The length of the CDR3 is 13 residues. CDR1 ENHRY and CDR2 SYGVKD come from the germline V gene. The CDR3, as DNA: TGTGCCATCAGTGAGGGACACTCGGGCGGCTACACCTTC. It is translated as CAISEGHSGGYTF.

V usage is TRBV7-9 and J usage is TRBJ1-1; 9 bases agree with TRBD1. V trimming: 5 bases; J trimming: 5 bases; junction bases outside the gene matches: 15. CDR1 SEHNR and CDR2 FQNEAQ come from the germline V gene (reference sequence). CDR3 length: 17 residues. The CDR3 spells CASSPTLGRTGETEAFF. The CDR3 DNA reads TGTGCCAGCAGCCCCACCTTGGGGCGGACAGGGGAAACTGAAGCTTTCTTT.

The chain's CDR3 is CASSQDWGLSNQPQHF. CDR3 coding DNA: TGTGCCAGCAGCCAAGATTGGGGTCTTAGCAATCAGCCCCAGCATTTT. The rearrangement uses TRBV4-2 and TRBJ1-5, with D hard to call. Trimming shortened V by 0 bases and J by 0 bases, and 9 bases separated the two germline ends. The germline V gene has CDR1 LGHNA and CDR2 YNFKEQ. This CDR3 comprises 16 residues.

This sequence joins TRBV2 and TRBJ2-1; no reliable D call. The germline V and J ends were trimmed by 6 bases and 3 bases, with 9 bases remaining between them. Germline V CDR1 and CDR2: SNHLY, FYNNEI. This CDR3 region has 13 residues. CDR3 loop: CASSLGRYNEQFF. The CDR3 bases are TGTGCCAGCAGCTTAGGACGCTACAATGAGCAGTTCTTC.